This T cell receptor (beta chain) derives from a study of blood T cell repertoires in COVID-19. Study-wide background: Italy, Spain and the United States were the sources of the convalescent and acute COVID-19 samples. T cells, B-cell-depleted T cells, or PBMCs supplied cDNA or gDNA.

Trimming removed 2 bases at V and 2 bases at J, with 12 bases between. Germline CDR1 and CDR2: MNHEY and SVGEGT. This CDR3 is 15 amino acids long. In the original processing: Amplifying reference gene primers gave estimates of nucleated cell counts. Here immunoSEQ multiplex PCR was the method, and the copy in TCRdb shows in-frame clones only, minus some. V and J calls and clone size are as listed in that table; D and trimming were resolved from the DNA. The data hold around 240,000 clones, with roughly four fifths observed a single time. Input material: peripheral blood. The receptor was derived from a woman aged 50 to 60 with acute or convalescent COVID-19. The chain carries TRBV6-2 or TRBV6-3 and TRBJ1-2, with unresolved D. Here the CDR3 reads CASSYPAGGNYGYTF. In nucleotides, the CDR3 is TGTGCCAGCAGTTACCCGGCCGGCGGGAACTATGGCTACACCTTC.